This T cell receptor beta chain was captured by sequencing in a study of blood T cell repertoires in COVID-19. Looking at the study overall: Material from acute and convalescent COVID-19 was sourced from the United States, Italy and Spain. The cDNA or gDNA used as material had been derived from T cells, B-cell-depleted T cells, or PBMCs.

The authors' processing: Reference gene primers were amplified, and this amplification served to estimate nucleated cell counts. This table comes from immunoSEQ multiplex PCR, and its TCRdb copy is limited to in-frame clones, with some not included. The D gene and trimming were derived from the DNA, and the V and J assignments and clone size from that table. The profile shows tens of thousands of clones, 65% to 90% of them singletons. With 5 bases clipped from V and 5 bases from J, the junction kept 5 bases outside the gene matches. This CDR3 spans 14 amino acids. CDR1 and CDR2 (germline): SGHRS, YFSETQ.

This TCR derives from a man older than 75 with active COVID-19. This sequence joins TRBV5-1 and TRBJ2-2; 8 bases agree with TRBD1. The sequenced sample consisted of peripheral blood. Here the CDR3 reads CASRDGTGTGELFF. CDR3 in DNA: TGCGCCAGCAGAGATGGGACAGGAACCGGGGAGCTGTTTTTT.